The clone carrying this TCR beta chain was observed many times. Its antigen is unidentified. The data stem from a study of T cells in Graves' hyperthyroidism and ophthalmopathy. Study summary: Peripheral blood was secured at the point of initial diagnosis, before any treatment.

Those with hyperthyroidism were 18 to 65 years old, newly diagnosed, and ill for under 2 months. The PBMCs studied were ones that came from roughly 9.4 ml fresh peripheral blood. Germline CDR1 and CDR2: SGHTA and FQGNSA. The CDR3 runs to 15 residues. The V gene end was trimmed by 5 bases and the J gene end by 2 bases; junction bases not matched to a gene: 6. The source material, RNA transcripts, was used to amplify TCR beta CDR3 regions. First-round RT-PCR with HTBI primers amplified the TCR CDR3 region. Via MiXCR, TCRdb re-called the multiplex PCR reads, giving one row per CDR3 protein. The sample has fewer than 350,000 distinct CDR3 sequences; under 25% are singletons. The study, taken as a whole, reports: From stable hyperthyroidism, ophthalmopathy was set apart by a 13 V-J model.

The chain couples TRBV7-2 to TRBJ2-7, with TRBD2 matching over 10 bases. The receptor was isolated from a woman between 45 and 60 years old with Graves' hyperthyroidism. Sequences were obtained from blood. The CDR3 sequence: CASSRRLAGAYEQYF. The CDR3 bases are TGTGCCAGCAGCCGACGGCTAGCGGGAGCCTACGAGCAGTACTTC.